A single sample is the source of the 23 T cell receptor beta chains below, sequenced in a study of spatial heterogeneity in lung cancer. TCRdb reprocessed the 5' RACE reads with MiXCR, giving one entry per CDR3 protein. The sample yields more than 30,000 distinct CDR3 sequences, more than 9% seen once. Time point meaning: blood at routine non-recurrence follow-up after resection. The source was PBMCs, collected at follow-up. Source of these receptors: a female donor with early-stage non-small cell lung cancer.

This clonotype was observed many times. This chain uses TRBV12-3 or TRBV12-4 with TRBJ2-3; D gene unclear. Trimming took 4 bases from V and 3 from J, leaving 17 bases between them. The CDR3 spans 16 residues. CDR3 loop: CASSYGPTGATDTQYF. DNA of the CDR3: TGTGCCAGCAGTTATGGACCTACCGGAGCGACAGATACGCAGTATTTT.

This clonotype occurred many times. The chain is built from TRBV20-1 and TRBJ1-6; 7 bases align to TRBD1. V dropped 0 bases and J dropped 4; count of bases not matched to a gene: 3. Germline lookup yields CDR1 DFQATT and CDR2 SNEGSKA (reference sequence). The CDR3 runs to 15 residues. Here the CDR3 reads CSARDQTGYNSPLHF. CDR3 coding DNA: TGCAGTGCTAGAGATCAGACAGGGTATAATTCACCCCTCCACTTT.

This clonotype was picked up many times. The chain joins TRBV14 to TRBJ2-6; TRBD1 matches at 8 bases. The CDR3 consists of 19 residues. Germline values: CDR1 SGHDN, CDR2 FVKESK. The V and J ends lost 4 bases and 0 bases, in that order; junction bases with no gene match: 11. This chain's CDR3 is CASSRTRRDRPSGANVLTF. The DNA of the CDR3 is TGTGCCAGCAGCCGGACACGACGGGACAGGCCCTCTGGGGCCAACGTCCTGACTTTC. Full variable domain (remainder filled in from reference TRBV14 and TRBJ2-6): EAGVTQFPSHSVIEKGQTVTLRCDPISGHDNLYWYRRVMGKEIKFLLHFVKESKQDESGMPNNRFLAERTGGTYSTLKVQPAELEDSGVYFCASSRTRRDRPSGANVLTFGAGSRLTVL.

CDR3 nucleotide sequence: TGTGCCAGCAGTCAGGTCCTCAATGAGCAGTTCTTC. As protein: CASSQVLNEQFF. The chain couples TRBV28 to TRBJ2-1; D uncertain. Germline V gives CDR1 MDHEN, CDR2 SYDVKM. The CDR3 extends over 12 amino acids. The V gene lost 5 bases and the J gene lost 6 bases, with 8 bases spanning the gap. Supplemented by reference TRBV28 and TRBJ2-1, the full variable domain reads DVKVTQSSRYLVKRTGEKVFLECVQDMDHENMFWYRQDPGLGLRLIYFSYDVKMKEKGDIPEGYSVSREKKERFSLILESASTNQTSMYLCASSQVLNEQFFGPGTRLTVL.

This clonotype occurred many times. The V and J genes are TRBV7-2 and TRBJ1-4; unclear D gene. Trimming cost V 4 bases and J 7 bases, with 10 bases left between them. CDR1 is SGHTA, CDR2 FQGNSA, per germline. CDR3 size: 13 residues. This CDR3 reads CASSSPQGEKLFF. CDR3 sequence (DNA): TGTGCCAGCAGCTCGCCCCAAGGTGAAAAACTGTTTTTT. Filled out from reference TRBV7-2 and TRBJ1-4, the complete variable domain reads GAGVSQSPSNKVTEKGKDVELRCDPISGHTALYWYRQSLGQGLEFLIYFQGNSAPDKSGLPSDRFSAERTGGSVSTLTIQRTQQEDSAVYLCASSSPQGEKLFFGSGTQLSVL.

This clonotype was observed a few times. The chain couples TRBV5-4 to TRBJ1-4, with 7 bases lining up with TRBD1. The CDR3 loop spans 16 amino acids. CDR1 and CDR2 from the germline V gene are SGHNT and YYREEE (reference sequence). V lost 4 bases to trimming and J lost 3 bases; unmatched junction nucleotides: 9. The DNA of the CDR3 is TGTGCCAGCAGCCAGAGTACCGGGACAGCTAATGAAAAACTGTTTTTT. Translating it yields CASSQSTGTANEKLFF.

Only a few counts were recorded for this clonotype. The chain carries TRBV12-3 or TRBV12-4 and TRBJ2-2; 14 bases fit TRBD2. The J segment lost 5 bases and the V segment lost 5 bases, leaving 10 bases of the junction unmatched. This CDR3 is 18 amino acids long. The CDR3 reads CASSPGTSGGTGTGELFF. The CDR3, as DNA: TGTGCCAGCAGTCCAGGGACTAGCGGGGGAACCGGAACCGGGGAGCTGTTTTTT.

This clonotype was observed a few times. The chain couples TRBV19 to TRBJ2-7; no clear D. This CDR3 comprises 14 residues. The germline V and J ends were trimmed by 3 bases and 1 base, with 10 bases remaining between them. Germline loops: CDR1 LNHDA, CDR2 SQIVND (reference sequence). Here the CDR3 DNA reads TGTGCCAGTAGTATCGGGCTGAATTCCTACGAGCAGTACTTC. Protein sequence: CASSIGLNSYEQYF.

To note about this clonotype: A much larger clonotype is one base distant, so this may be a read error. The rearrangement links TRBV19 to TRBJ2-3; the D gene could be TRBD1 or TRBD2 (5 bases each). The CDR3 is 15 amino acids. Germline V gives CDR1 LNHDA, CDR2 SQIVND (reference sequence). CDR3 amino acids: CASGNPGRRADRQYF. The CDR3 DNA reads as TGTGCCAGTGGAAACCCGGGACGTCGCGCAGATAGGCAGTATTTT.

V and J are TRBV7-2 and TRBJ2-5, with a weak D call TRBD2 (5 bases). In germline, CDR1 is SGHTA, CDR2 FQGNSA. With 4 bases removed from V and 5 bases from J, the gap between germline ends came to 14 bases. The CDR3 has 14 residues. DNA of the CDR3: TGTGCCAGCAGCTCCGGGGTGGCCTTGGAGACCCAGTACTTC. It encodes CASSSGVALETQYF.

This chain joins TRBV2 and TRBJ1-2; D ambiguous. Germline CDR1 reads SNHLY; CDR2 reads FYNNEI. The CDR3 runs to 12 residues. V lost 7 bases and J 6 bases, leaving 12 bases between the germline ends. CDR3 in DNA: TGTGCCAGCACATGGGAGAAGGATGGCTACACCTTC. Its protein product is CASTWEKDGYTF.

The chain has TRBV6-5 and TRBJ1-2, with D unresolved. The CDR3 covers 13 residues. Germline CDR1 and CDR2: MNHEY and SVGAGI. V lost 6 bases and J lost 2, with 10 bases in between. The CDR3 is CASRIGRNYGYTF. CDR3 coding DNA: TGTGCCAGCAGAATAGGGAGGAACTATGGCTACACCTTC.

There are many counts of this clonotype. This chain connects TRBV7-8 to TRBJ2-1; 9 positions agree with TRBD2. J lost 2 bases, V lost 5 bases, and 7 bases had no gene match. From germline, CDR1 is SGHVS and CDR2 FQNEAQ. This CDR3 comprises 16 residues. The CDR3 DNA follows: TGTGCCAGCAGCCAGGGCGGGGGGGGCACCTACAATGAGCAGTTCTTC. Encoded protein: CASSQGGGGTYNEQFF.

The V gene is TRBV7-2, the J gene TRBJ1-5; 8 bases match TRBD1. The CDR3 is 15 amino acids. Losses at the gene ends were 1 base for V and 7 bases for J; bases not matched to a gene: 6. Germline CDR1 is SGHTA and CDR2 is FQGNSA. The CDR3 region has the DNA TGTGCCAGCAGCTTAGGTCCCGACAGGGGCCAGCCCCAGCATTTT. Its protein product is CASSLGPDRGQPQHF.

At least ten counts were recorded for this clonotype. This chain joins TRBV20-1 and TRBJ1-5, with D tentatively TRBD1 (5 bases). The V and J ends lost 3 bases and 1 base respectively, with 7 bases between them. This CDR3 has 13 residues. Germline V gene lookup returns CDR1 DFQATT and CDR2 SNEGSKA (reference sequence). DNA for the CDR3: TGCAGTGCTAGGCACAGGAGCAATCAGCCCCAGCATTTT. Amino acid sequence: CSARHRSNQPQHF.

In the case of this clonotype: A much larger clone is a single base away; this may be a read error. This sequence joins TRBV3-1 and TRBJ2-7; a possible D gene is TRBD2 (6 bases). The germline V and J ends were trimmed by 3 bases and 5 bases, with 17 bases remaining between them. This CDR3 is 15 amino acids long. Germline lookup yields CDR1 LGHDT and CDR2 YNNKEL (reference sequence). The CDR3 DNA reads as TGTGCCAGCAGCCATGGTAGTTGGGGGGTTGACGAGCAGTACTTC. It translates to CASSHGSWGVDEQYF.

The chain combines TRBV29-1 with TRBJ1-1; maybe TRBD1 (5 bases). Germline-derived CDR1 and CDR2 are SQVTM and ANQGSEA. Trimming removed 6 bases at V and 5 bases at J, with 13 bases between. This CDR3 contains 12 residues. The CDR3 here is CSVEAGGTEAFF. DNA for the CDR3: TGCAGCGTGGAGGCTGGGGGTACTGAAGCTTTCTTT.

This clonotype has at least ten counts. The chain links TRBV12-3 or TRBV12-4 to TRBJ1-1; tentative D call: TRBD1 (6 bases). The CDR3 is made up of 12 amino acids. V dropped 4 bases and J dropped 7 bases, with 10 bases sitting between them. CDR3 coding DNA: TGTGCCAGCAGTTCAGGGGCGGATGAAGCTTTCTTT. This encodes CASSSGADEAFF.

This clonotype was seen ten or more times. The J gene is TRBJ2-2, the V gene TRBV15, with 11 bases aligning to TRBD1. This CDR3 has 17 amino acids. Germline V CDR1 and CDR2: LNHNV, YYDKDF (reference sequence). V was pared by 3 bases and J by 7 bases, with 10 bases of the junction left unmatched. Here the CDR3 DNA reads TGTGCCACCAGCAGTAGCCGGACAGGGGGCGCAGGCGGGGAGCTGTTTTTT. Its translation: CATSSSRTGGAGGELFF.

Many counts were recorded for this clonotype. In nucleotides, the CDR3 is TGTGCCAGCAGCCGATTTTCAGGGGGAGTGGTCAATGAGCAGTTCTTC. This gives the protein CASSRFSGGVVNEQFF. The chain combines TRBV4-2 with TRBJ2-1; 7 positions agree with TRBD1. This CDR3 comprises 16 residues. The germline gives CDR1 LGHNA, CDR2 YNFKEQ. The junction had 12 bases not matched to a gene; V was cut back by 4 bases and J by 6 bases.

J is TRBJ2-7 and V is TRBV6-2 or TRBV6-3; D gene uncertain. CDR3 size: 12 residues. Deletions cut 6 bases from V and 0 bases from J, with 6 bases between. Germline V lookup: CDR1 MNHEY, CDR2 SVGEGT. In DNA, the CDR3 is TGTGCCAGCAGACCAACCTCCTACGAGCAGTACTTC. Amino acids: CASRPTSYEQYF.

In this sample, this clonotype turned up a few times. The CDR3 bases are TGTGCCAGCAGCTCGCCGCTCCGGGACAGGGGGAATGAGCAGTTCTTC. Protein: CASSSPLRDRGNEQFF. The gene calls are TRBV7-2 and TRBJ2-1; TRBD1 matches 11 bases. The CDR3 is 16 residues long. Germline lookup yields CDR1 SGHTA and CDR2 FQGNSA. V trimming: 4 bases; J trimming: 7 bases; junction bases outside the gene matches: 9.

Points on this clonotype: With a much larger clone just one base away, this may be a read error. The rearrangement links TRBV3-1 to TRBJ2-6; D is perhaps TRBD2 (5 bases). Trimming pared 4 bases from V and 8 bases from J, leaving 15 bases between. Germline V lookup: CDR1 LGHDT, CDR2 YNNKEL (reference sequence). CDR3 length equals 15 residues. Here the CDR3 DNA reads TGTGCCAGCAGCCCAACGAGGGTTCGGACCAACGTCCTGACTTTC. Amino acids: CASSPTRVRTNVLTF.